This TCR beta chain was observed in a study of blood T cell repertoires in COVID-19. Turning to the study itself: Collection of acute and convalescent COVID-19 samples took place in the United States, Italy and Spain. PBMCs, B-cell-depleted T cells, or T cells provided the cDNA or gDNA that made up the material.

Sequencing was performed with immunoSEQ multiplex PCR; in TCRdb, only in-frame clones are kept and a portion is missing. The sample has approximately 93,000 clones; about nine tenths are singletons. Looked up from germline, CDR1 is MNHNS and CDR2 is SASEGT. The ends lost 3 bases at V and 4 bases at J; junction bases unmatched: 4. The CDR3 sequence is 15 residues long. The sample was peripheral blood. This sequence joins TRBV6-1 and TRBJ2-3; 10 positions agree with TRBD2. This TCR was sampled from a human donor in a cohort sampled during active COVID-19. DNA for the CDR3: TGTGCCAGCAGTGAGCTAGCGGGAGAGGCAGATACGCAGTATTTT. Its translation is CASSELAGEADTQYF.